This T cell receptor (beta chain) was obtained from a study of blood T cell repertoires in COVID-19. On the study more broadly: Acute-phase and convalescent COVID-19 samples originated in the United States, Italy and Spain. T cells, B-cell-depleted T cells, or PBMCs provided the cDNA or gDNA that served as material.

Study processing details: Counts of nucleated cells, estimated from reference gene primer amplification, were obtained. Clones were sequenced by immunoSEQ multiplex PCR, and TCRdb holds only the in-frame ones, with some missing. V, J and clone size are taken as reported in that table, and D and trimming were inferred from the DNA itself. The sample lists over 70,000 clones, over 75% occurring once. The J segment lost 1 base and the V segment lost 5 bases, leaving 5 bases of the junction unmatched. Germline assignment: CDR1 SGHTA and CDR2 FQGTGA. There are 16 residues in the CDR3. Sequenced: peripheral blood. The rearrangement links TRBV7-3 to TRBJ2-2; 9 positions match TRBD2. This clonotype originated in an elderly man with acute or convalescent COVID-19. The CDR3 loop is CASSPGSGGNTGELFF. DNA of the CDR3: TGTGCCAGCAGCCCCGGTAGCGGGGGGAACACCGGGGAGCTGTTTTTT.